Each of the 5 T cell receptor beta chains below was sequenced from the same sample in a study of cytomegalovirus exposure and HLA in healthy donors listed by TCRdb under 2017. The method behind the library was the immunoSEQ multiplex PCR assay. For the multiplex PCR, a mixture combining 60 forward primers for TCR Vbeta segments and 13 reverse primers for TCR Jbeta segments was used. Not all clones reach the TCRdb copy of this immuneACCESS table, which keeps in-frame sequences only. Checked studies attribute under half of the gap to unresolved V genes and leave the rest unexplained. The sample table shows approximately 200,000 clones, and 82% are seen once. The top ten hold roughly 0.095% of the sample. Sequences were obtained from PBMCs. The receptors derive from a boy aged 2 to 10 in good health and CMV-seronegative.

V gene TRBV7-2 combines with J gene TRBJ2-7; 12 bases map to TRBD1. The V and J ends lost 6 bases and 4 bases, in that order; junction bases with no gene match: 4. This CDR3 has 14 residues. Looked up from germline, CDR1 is SGHTA and CDR2 is FQGNSA. The CDR3 DNA reads as TGTGCCAGCAGTTGGGGACAGGGGGCTTACGAGCAGTACTTC. It specifies CASSWGQGAYEQYF.

The gene calls are TRBV4-3 and TRBJ2-3; D unresolved. The germline V gene has CDR1 LGHNA and CDR2 YSLEER. The CDR3 runs to 14 residues. Trimming shortened V by 4 bases and J by 3 bases, and 11 bases separated the two germline ends. The CDR3 here is CASSLRERTDTQYF. CDR3 DNA: TGCGCCAGCAGCCTGCGCGAGAGGACAGATACGCAGTATTTT.

This clone came up once. The chain uses TRBV2 and TRBJ2-5, with a tentative D call TRBD1 (5 bases). Germline CDR1 SNHLY, CDR2 FYNNEI. The CDR3 loop spans 11 amino acids. V lost 6 bases and J lost 4, with 6 bases in between. Here the CDR3 DNA reads TGTGCCAGCAGCACAGGAGAGACCCAGTACTTC. Its translation is CASSTGETQYF.

The V call is TRBV6-6, the J call TRBJ2-2, with D possibly TRBD2 on 6 matching bases. V was cut by 5 bases and J by 1 base, with 11 bases left in between. CDR3 size: 15 residues. Germline V gives CDR1 MNHNY, CDR2 SVGAGI (reference sequence). Written as DNA, the CDR3 is TGTGCCAGCAGTGCCTGGCGGGAGAACACCGGGGAGCTGTTTTTT. Protein product: CASSAWRENTGELFF.

This clone appeared once. The chain recombines TRBV7-9 with TRBJ2-3, with a tentative D call TRBD2 (6 bases). Trimming stripped 0 bases from V and 2 bases from J, with 12 bases between. CDR1 and CDR2 from the germline V gene are SEHNR and FQNEAQ (reference sequence). The CDR3 covers 16 residues. CDR3 nucleotide sequence: TGTGCCAGCAGCTTAGCCGACGGCGGGGTCACAGATACGCAGTATTTT. Translated: CASSLADGGVTDTQYF.